Sequencing of this T cell receptor beta chain was carried out in a study of Graves' ophthalmopathy and Graves' hyperthyroidism. Amplifying from RNA transcripts, the study obtained TCR beta CDR3 regions. The library came from an HTBI-primed first-round RT-PCR and a second-round multiplex PCR. TCRdb re-analysed the multiplex PCR reads in MiXCR, keeping a single row per CDR3 protein. Here the sample spans fewer than 350,000 distinct CDR3 sequences, about 17% being singletons. This clonotype was recorded a few times. This CDR3 is 13 amino acids long. V lost 10 bases to trimming and J lost 5 bases; unmatched junction nucleotides: 8. The PBMCs originated from more than 8 ml of fresh peripheral blood.

This receptor was obtained from an adult man with Graves' ophthalmopathy. Sequencing was done on a sample of peripheral blood. The chain links TRBV12-3 or TRBV12-4 to TRBJ1-2, with 9 bases fitting TRBD1. CDR3 amino acids: CAIQTGGAYGYTF. For the CDR3, the DNA is TGTGCCATCCAGACAGGGGGGGCTTATGGCTACACCTTC.